These 7 T cell receptor beta chains came from one sample sequenced in a study of blood T cell repertoires in COVID-19. The repertoire was sequenced with immunoSEQ multiplex PCR; TCRdb's copy has only in-frame clones and lacks some. Of over 150,000 clones in the sample, just under 85% are singletons; the top ten hold about 6.9%. Sequencing input: peripheral blood. The receptors stem from a human donor with acute or convalescent COVID-19. The donor label of this sample is uncertain.

Within the sample, this clone is medium-sized. The rearrangement uses TRBV27 and TRBJ2-7, with TRBD1 as a possible D gene (5 bases). This CDR3 has 14 residues. Germline loops: CDR1 MNHEY, CDR2 SMNVEV (reference sequence). V was clipped by 5 bases and J by 5 bases, with 16 bases between them. CDR3 bases: TGTGCCAGCAGTCAGGACCCCAGGGTGAACGAGCAGTACTTC. This gives the protein CASSQDPRVNEQYF.

The V and J genes are TRBV27 and TRBJ2-2; 11 nucleotides agree with TRBD1. CDR1 and CDR2 from the germline V gene are MNHEY and SMNVEV (reference sequence). This CDR3 is built from 15 residues. With 5 bases clipped from V and 4 bases from J, the junction kept 3 bases outside the gene matches. The CDR3 coding sequence is TGTGCCAGCAGTCCGGACAGGGGGCCCACCGGGGAGCTGTTTTTT. It translates to CASSPDRGPTGELFF.

This rearrangement joins TRBV6-6 to TRBJ2-3; tentative D call: TRBD1 (7 bases). CDR1 and CDR2 from the germline V gene are MNHNY and SVGAGI (reference sequence). This CDR3 contains 15 residues. V lost 3 bases to trimming and J lost 8 bases, with 18 bases between them. CDR3 in DNA: TGTGCCAGCAGTTATGTGGACAGGTCGCGGGGTACGCAGTATTTT. Its protein is CASSYVDRSRGTQYF.

The chain employs TRBV9 and TRBJ1-3; 8 positions agree with TRBD1. This CDR3 region has 14 residues. Germline CDR1 reads SGDLS; CDR2 reads YYNGEE. V shed 6 bases, J shed 8 bases, and the junction held 10 bases outside the gene matches. The CDR3 reads CASTRGQGLDTIYF. CDR3 nucleotide sequence: TGTGCCAGCACCAGAGGACAGGGCTTAGACACCATATATTTT. Full variable domain (outside the CDR3, taken from reference TRBV9 and TRBJ1-3): DSGVTQTPKHLITATGQRVTLRCSPRSGDLSVYWYQQSLDQGLQFLIQYYNGEERAKGNILERFSAQQFPDLHSELNLSSLELGDSALYFCASTRGQGLDTIYFGEGSWLTVV.

The V and J genes are TRBV6-2 or TRBV6-3 and TRBJ2-1, with TRBD2 matching over 11 bases. The germline CDR1 and CDR2 sequences are MNHEY and SVGEGT. This CDR3 region has 18 residues. The junction had 8 bases not matched to a gene; V was cut back by 2 bases and J by 2 bases. The CDR3 DNA sequence: TGTGCCAGCAGTTACCCTCTAGCGGGAGGACGGACCTACAATGAGCAGTTCTTC. The encoded protein is CASSYPLAGGRTYNEQFF.

This clone was found once. The chain joins TRBV12-5 to TRBJ2-2; TRBD1 is a possible D gene (5 bases). Trimming took 3 bases from V and 0 from J, leaving 11 bases between them. The CDR3 is 16 residues long. CDR1 is LGHNT and CDR2 is FRNRAP in the germline V gene. This CDR3 reads CASGLGANANTGELFF. The CDR3 nucleotides are TGTGCTAGTGGTTTAGGGGCCAACGCGAACACCGGGGAGCTGTTTTTT.

The chain recombines TRBV24-1 with TRBJ2-1, with D perhaps matching TRBD1 (5 bases). The CDR3 consists of 16 residues. The germline CDR1 and CDR2 sequences are KGHDR and SFDVKD. Trimming removed 0 bases from V and 0 bases from J, with 8 bases in between. CDR3 sequence reads: CATSDLNRPSYNEQFF. The CDR3, as DNA: TGTGCCACCAGTGATTTGAACAGGCCCTCCTACAATGAGCAGTTCTTC.